Listed below are T cell receptor beta chains from one sample, sequenced in a study of T cells after posttransplantation cyclophosphamide. Measured with immunoSEQ multiplex PCR; TCRdb has only the in-frame clones, and not every one. The profile covers some 30,000 clones, with 90% to 95% appearing a single time and around 0.1% taken by the ten largest. The sequenced material came from naive CD4+ T cells sorted from blood. These receptors all come from a man aged 30 to 39 in good health and a related stem cell transplant donor. Each CDR3 is given with its conserved first and last residue. Each record gives: CDR3 length, clone size, D gene, J gene, V gene, CDR3 DNA, CDR3 protein. The D gene is left open where the match is weak. The size field is filled for only some rows; it gives once, few, many or a size class.

CDR3 length: 17; clone size: NA; D gene: TRBD2; J gene: TRBJ2-3; V gene: TRBV5-4; CDR3 DNA: TGTGCCAGCAGCTTGGCCGCTAGCGGGGGGGATACAGATACGCAGTATTTT; CDR3 protein: CASSLAASGGDTDTQYF
CDR3 length: 15; clone size: NA; D gene: NA; J gene: TRBJ1-5; V gene: TRBV6-1; CDR3 DNA: TGTGCCAGCAGTGAACTTTCGCAGGGAGGTCAGCCCCAGCATTTT; CDR3 protein: CASSELSQGGQPQHF
CDR3 length: 14; clone size: NA; D gene: TRBD1; J gene: TRBJ1-2; V gene: TRBV14; CDR3 DNA: TGTGCCAGCAGCCCCGGGGACAGCTTTTTTGGCTACACCTTC; CDR3 protein: CASSPGDSFFGYTF
CDR3 length: 13; clone size: NA; D gene: NA; J gene: TRBJ1-5; V gene: TRBV19; CDR3 DNA: TGTGCCAGTAGTATAGCGGGGAACCAGCCCCAGCATTTT; CDR3 protein: CASSIAGNQPQHF
CDR3 length: 16; clone size: NA; D gene: TRBD1; J gene: TRBJ1-5; V gene: TRBV7-2; CDR3 DNA: TGTGCCAGCAGCACAGAAACAGGGGTGGACAATCAGCCCCAGCATTTT; CDR3 protein: CASSTETGVDNQPQHF
CDR3 length: 13; clone size: once; D gene: TRBD1; J gene: TRBJ2-7; V gene: TRBV29-1; CDR3 DNA: TGCAGCGTTGTCAGGGGGCTTATGAACGAGCAGTACTTC; CDR3 protein: CSVVRGLMNEQYF
CDR3 length: 15; clone size: NA; D gene: NA; J gene: TRBJ1-4; V gene: TRBV7-8; CDR3 DNA: TGTGCCAGCAGCAGGAGACCAGCCGCTAATGAAAAACTGTTTTTT; CDR3 protein: CASSRRPAANEKLFF
CDR3 length: 14; clone size: NA; D gene: NA; J gene: TRBJ2-1; V gene: TRBV7-8; CDR3 DNA: TGTGCCAGCAGCTTAACCAAGAGCAACAGTGAGCAGTTCTTC; CDR3 protein: CASSLTKSNSEQFF
CDR3 length: 15; clone size: NA; D gene: TRBD1; J gene: TRBJ1-3; V gene: TRBV27; CDR3 DNA: TGTGCCAGCAGTGTCACAGGGGGCCTTGGAAACACCATATATTTT; CDR3 protein: CASSVTGGLGNTIYF
CDR3 length: 14; clone size: NA; D gene: NA; J gene: TRBJ2-7; V gene: TRBV9; CDR3 DNA: TGTGCCAGCAGCGTAGAAGGGTCAACAGGGGAGCAGTACTTC; CDR3 protein: CASSVEGSTGEQYF
CDR3 length: 16; clone size: NA; D gene: TRBD2; J gene: TRBJ2-1; V gene: TRBV18; CDR3 DNA: TGTGCCAGCTCCTTACAAGCGGGGAGCCCATACAATGAGCAGTTCTTC; CDR3 protein: CASSLQAGSPYNEQFF
CDR3 length: 13; clone size: NA; D gene: NA; J gene: TRBJ2-1; V gene: TRBV29-1; CDR3 DNA: TGCAGCGTTGTCGGGGGGCTTAACAATGAGCAGTTCTTC; CDR3 protein: CSVVGGLNNEQFF
CDR3 length: 16; clone size: once; D gene: TRBD2; J gene: TRBJ2-3; V gene: TRBV9; CDR3 DNA: TGTGCCAGCAGCGTAGAAGCGGGGAGGTTCACAGATACGCAGTATTTT; CDR3 protein: CASSVEAGRFTDTQYF
CDR3 length: 14; clone size: NA; D gene: TRBD1; J gene: TRBJ1-2; V gene: TRBV5-1; CDR3 DNA: TGCGCCAGCAGCCAGGGACAGGGGAACTATGGCTACACCTTC; CDR3 protein: CASSQGQGNYGYTF
CDR3 length: 13; clone size: once; D gene: TRBD1; J gene: TRBJ2-7; V gene: TRBV7-7; CDR3 DNA: TGTGCTAGCAGCCACAACAGGGGCTACGAGCAGTACTTC; CDR3 protein: CASSHNRGYEQYF
CDR3 length: 14; clone size: NA; D gene: TRBD1; J gene: TRBJ1-5; V gene: TRBV7-2; CDR3 DNA: TGTGCCAGCAGCCCGGGGACAGGGGAAAGGCCCCAGCATTTT; CDR3 protein: CASSPGTGERPQHF
CDR3 length: 17; clone size: NA; D gene: NA; J gene: TRBJ2-7; V gene: TRBV15; CDR3 DNA: TGTGCCACCAGCAGAGGGTTGGCAGGCCTGGCCTCCTACGAGCAGTACTTC; CDR3 protein: CATSRGLAGLASYEQYF
CDR3 length: 20; clone size: NA; D gene: NA; J gene: TRBJ1-6; V gene: TRBV19; CDR3 DNA: TGTGCCAGTAGTTCAGAATTGACAAGCCGCCAACCCTCCTATAATTCACCCCTCCACTTT; CDR3 protein: CASSSELTSRQPSYNSPLHF
CDR3 length: 12; clone size: NA; D gene: NA; J gene: TRBJ1-5; V gene: TRBV6-6; CDR3 DNA: TGTGCCAGTATGCAGGGTAATCAGCCCCAGCATTTT; CDR3 protein: CASMQGNQPQHF
CDR3 length: 14; clone size: NA; D gene: NA; J gene: TRBJ1-5; V gene: TRBV11-2; CDR3 DNA: TGTGCCAGCAGCTTAGGGGGAGGAAATCAGCCCCAGCATTTT; CDR3 protein: CASSLGGGNQPQHF
CDR3 length: 15; clone size: NA; D gene: NA; J gene: TRBJ2-1; V gene: TRBV5-1; CDR3 DNA: TGCGCCAGCAGCTTAGAGGGCTATGGGTACAATGAGCAGTTCTTC; CDR3 protein: CASSLEGYGYNEQFF
CDR3 length: 15; clone size: NA; D gene: NA; J gene: TRBJ1-4; V gene: TRBV7-2; CDR3 DNA: TGTGCCAGCAGCTTAGATTATGGGACATCCGAAAAACTGTTTTTT; CDR3 protein: CASSLDYGTSEKLFF
CDR3 length: 15; clone size: NA; D gene: NA; J gene: TRBJ2-6; V gene: TRBV11-3; CDR3 DNA: TGTGCCAGCAGCCATGGGGGGTCTGGGGCCAACGTCCTGACTTTC; CDR3 protein: CASSHGGSGANVLTF
CDR3 length: 14; clone size: NA; D gene: NA; J gene: TRBJ1-4; V gene: TRBV6-5; CDR3 DNA: TGTGCCAGCAGTTCCCGGGGGGGCATCGAAAAACTGTTTTTT; CDR3 protein: CASSSRGGIEKLFF
CDR3 length: 15; clone size: once; D gene: NA; J gene: TRBJ1-4; V gene: TRBV9; CDR3 DNA: TGTGCCAGCAGCGTAGTGGGGGAGGGTAATGAAAAACTGTTTTTT; CDR3 protein: CASSVVGEGNEKLFF
CDR3 length: 11; clone size: NA; D gene: NA; J gene: TRBJ1-2; V gene: TRBV29-1; CDR3 DNA: TGCAGCGTTGAAGAGGGCCCAGGGTTCACCTTC; CDR3 protein: CSVEEGPGFTF
CDR3 length: 17; clone size: NA; D gene: TRBD1; J gene: TRBJ1-1; V gene: TRBV7-6; CDR3 DNA: TGTGCCAGCAGCTTAGGGACAGGAGCCTCGTTGAACACTGAAGCTTTCTTT; CDR3 protein: CASSLGTGASLNTEAFF